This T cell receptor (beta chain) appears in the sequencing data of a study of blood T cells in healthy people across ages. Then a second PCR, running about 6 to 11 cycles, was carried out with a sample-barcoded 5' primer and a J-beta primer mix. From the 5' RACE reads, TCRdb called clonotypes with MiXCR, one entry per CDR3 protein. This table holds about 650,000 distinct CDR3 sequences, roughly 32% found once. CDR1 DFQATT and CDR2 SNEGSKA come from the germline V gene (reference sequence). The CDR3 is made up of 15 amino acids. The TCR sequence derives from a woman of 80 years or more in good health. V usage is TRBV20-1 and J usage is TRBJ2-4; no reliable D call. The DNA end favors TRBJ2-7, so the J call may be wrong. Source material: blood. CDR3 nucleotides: TGCAGTGCTAGACTACCAGCGACTTCCTCCTACGAGCAGTACTTC. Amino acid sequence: CSARLPATSSYEQYF.